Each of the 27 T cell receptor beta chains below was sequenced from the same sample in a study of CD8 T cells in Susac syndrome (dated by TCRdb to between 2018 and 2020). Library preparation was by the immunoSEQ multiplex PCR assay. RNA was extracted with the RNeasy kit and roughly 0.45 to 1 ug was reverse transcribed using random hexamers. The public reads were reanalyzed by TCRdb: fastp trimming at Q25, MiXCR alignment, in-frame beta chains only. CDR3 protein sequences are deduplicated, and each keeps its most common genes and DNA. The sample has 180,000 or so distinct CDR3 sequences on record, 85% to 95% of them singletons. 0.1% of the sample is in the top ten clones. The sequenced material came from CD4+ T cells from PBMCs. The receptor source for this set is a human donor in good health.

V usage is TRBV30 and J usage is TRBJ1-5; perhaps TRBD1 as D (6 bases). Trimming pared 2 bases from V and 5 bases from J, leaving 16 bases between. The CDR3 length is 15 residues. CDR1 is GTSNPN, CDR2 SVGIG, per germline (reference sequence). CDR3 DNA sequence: TGTGCCTGGAGTATCTACGGACAGAAAGATCAGCCCCAGCATTTT. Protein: CAWSIYGQKDQPQHF.

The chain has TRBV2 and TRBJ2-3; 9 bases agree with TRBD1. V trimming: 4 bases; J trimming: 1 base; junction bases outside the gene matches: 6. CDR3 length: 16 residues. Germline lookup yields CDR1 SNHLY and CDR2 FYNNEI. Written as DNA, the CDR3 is TGTGCCAGCAGTGCTTGGACAGGGGCGCGCACAGATACGCAGTATTTT. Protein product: CASSAWTGARTDTQYF.

As DNA, the CDR3 is TGCAGTGCTGGAGCTAGCGGAAACACAGATACGCAGTATTTT. Translating it yields CSAGASGNTDTQYF. This sequence joins TRBV20-1 and TRBJ2-3, with 7 bases fitting TRBD2. The CDR3 extends over 14 amino acids. V was pared by 5 bases and J by 2 bases, with 7 bases of the junction left unmatched. Germline assignment: CDR1 DFQATT and CDR2 SNEGSKA (reference sequence).

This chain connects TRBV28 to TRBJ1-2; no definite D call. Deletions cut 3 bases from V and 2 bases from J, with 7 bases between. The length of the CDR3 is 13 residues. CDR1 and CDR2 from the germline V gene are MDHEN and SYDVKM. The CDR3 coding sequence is TGTGCCAGCAGTTTTGGGTTCAACTATGGCTACACCTTC. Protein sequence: CASSFGFNYGYTF.

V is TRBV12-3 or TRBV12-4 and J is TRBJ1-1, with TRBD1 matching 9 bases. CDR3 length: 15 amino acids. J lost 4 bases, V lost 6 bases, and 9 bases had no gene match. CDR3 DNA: TGTGCCAGCAGGCCACCGGGACAGGGCTCCACTGAAGCTTTCTTT. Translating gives CASRPPGQGSTEAFF.

The CDR3 reads CAWLARGTDTQYF. The CDR3 DNA reads TGTGCCTGGCTAGCGAGGGGGACAGATACGCAGTATTTT. This chain joins TRBV30 and TRBJ2-3; D may correspond to TRBD1 or TRBD2 (6 bases each). This CDR3 is built from 13 residues. The germline V gene encodes CDR1 GTSNPN and CDR2 SVGIG (reference sequence). Trimming left V 5 bases short and J 3 bases short, with 12 bases between.

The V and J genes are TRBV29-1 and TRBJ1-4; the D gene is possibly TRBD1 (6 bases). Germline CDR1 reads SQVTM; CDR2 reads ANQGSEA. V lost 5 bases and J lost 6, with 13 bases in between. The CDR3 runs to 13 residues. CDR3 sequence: CSVLSGAYEKLFF. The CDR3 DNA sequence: TGCAGCGTTCTGTCAGGGGCTTATGAAAAACTGTTTTTT.

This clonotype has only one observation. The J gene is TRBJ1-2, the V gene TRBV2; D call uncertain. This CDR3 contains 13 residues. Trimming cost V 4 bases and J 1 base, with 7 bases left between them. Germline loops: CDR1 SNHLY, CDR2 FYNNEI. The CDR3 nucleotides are TGTGCCAGCAGTGTAGACCTTAACTATGGCTACACCTTC. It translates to CASSVDLNYGYTF.

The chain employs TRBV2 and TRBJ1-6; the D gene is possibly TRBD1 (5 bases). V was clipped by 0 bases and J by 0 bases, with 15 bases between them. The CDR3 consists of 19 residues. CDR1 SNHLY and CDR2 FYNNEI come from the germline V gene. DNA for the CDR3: TGTGCCAGCAGTGAAGCTCGGGGGGTACCGAGCTCCTATAATTCACCCCTCCACTTT. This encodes CASSEARGVPSSYNSPLHF.

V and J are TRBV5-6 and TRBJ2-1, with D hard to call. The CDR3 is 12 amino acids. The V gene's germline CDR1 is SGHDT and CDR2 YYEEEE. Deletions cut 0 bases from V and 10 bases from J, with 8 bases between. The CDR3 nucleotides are TGTGCCAGCAGCTTGGGGGAATACGAGCAGTTCTTC. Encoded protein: CASSLGEYEQFF.

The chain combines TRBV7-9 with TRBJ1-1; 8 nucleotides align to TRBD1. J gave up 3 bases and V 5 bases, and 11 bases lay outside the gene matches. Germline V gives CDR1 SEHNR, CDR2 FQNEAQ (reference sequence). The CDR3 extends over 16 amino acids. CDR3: CASSTRTGPGDTEAFF. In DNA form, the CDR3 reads TGTGCCAGCAGCACCCGGACAGGGCCTGGGGACACTGAAGCTTTCTTT.

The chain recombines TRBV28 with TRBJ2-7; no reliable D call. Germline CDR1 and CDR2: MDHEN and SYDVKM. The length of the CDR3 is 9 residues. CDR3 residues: CEAIREQYV. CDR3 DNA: TGTGAAGCCATTCGCGAGCAGTACGTC.

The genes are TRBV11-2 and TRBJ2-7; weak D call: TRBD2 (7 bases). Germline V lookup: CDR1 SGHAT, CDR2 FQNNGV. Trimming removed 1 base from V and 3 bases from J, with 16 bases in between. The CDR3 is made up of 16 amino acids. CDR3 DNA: TGTGCCAGCAGCTTAGGGGGGGGCGACTTAGGCTACGAGCAGTACTTC. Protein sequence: CASSLGGGDLGYEQYF.

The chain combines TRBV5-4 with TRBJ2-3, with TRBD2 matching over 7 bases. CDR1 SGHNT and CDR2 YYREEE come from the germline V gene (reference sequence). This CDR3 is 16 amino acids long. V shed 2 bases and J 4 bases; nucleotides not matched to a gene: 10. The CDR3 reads CASSFGGREWSDTQYF. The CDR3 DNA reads TGTGCCAGCAGCTTCGGTGGGCGGGAGTGGTCAGATACGCAGTATTTT.

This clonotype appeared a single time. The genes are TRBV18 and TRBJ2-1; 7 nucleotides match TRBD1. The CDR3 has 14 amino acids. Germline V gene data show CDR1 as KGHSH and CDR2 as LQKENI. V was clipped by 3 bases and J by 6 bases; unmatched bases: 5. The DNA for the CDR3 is TGTGCCAGCTCACCCGCCCGGACAGGCAATGAGCAGTTCTTC. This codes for CASSPARTGNEQFF. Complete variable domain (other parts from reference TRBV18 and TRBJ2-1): NAGVMQNPRHLVRRRGQEARLRCSPMKGHSHVYWYRQLPEEGLKFMVYLQKENIIDESGMPKERFSAEFPKEGPSILRIQQVVRGDSAAYFCASSPARTGNEQFFGPGTRLTVL.

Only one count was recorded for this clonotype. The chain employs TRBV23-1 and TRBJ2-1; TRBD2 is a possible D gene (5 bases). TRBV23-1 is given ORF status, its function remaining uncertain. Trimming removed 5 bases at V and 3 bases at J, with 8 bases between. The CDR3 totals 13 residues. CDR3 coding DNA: TGCGCCAGCAGTTCGGGAATCTACAATGAGCAGTTCTTC. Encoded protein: CASSSGIYNEQFF.

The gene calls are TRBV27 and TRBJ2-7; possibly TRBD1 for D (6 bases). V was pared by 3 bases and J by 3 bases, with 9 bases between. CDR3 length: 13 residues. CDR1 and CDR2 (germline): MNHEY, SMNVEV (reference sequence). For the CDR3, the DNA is TGTGCCAGCAGTTTCACCAGGGGCTACGAGCAGTACTTC. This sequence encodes CASSFTRGYEQYF.

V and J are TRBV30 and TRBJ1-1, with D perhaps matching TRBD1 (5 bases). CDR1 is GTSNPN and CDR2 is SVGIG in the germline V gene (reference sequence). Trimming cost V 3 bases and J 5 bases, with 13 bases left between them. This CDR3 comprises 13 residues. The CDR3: CAWSRWGSTEAFF. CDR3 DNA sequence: TGTGCCTGGAGCCGCTGGGGGAGTACTGAAGCTTTCTTT.

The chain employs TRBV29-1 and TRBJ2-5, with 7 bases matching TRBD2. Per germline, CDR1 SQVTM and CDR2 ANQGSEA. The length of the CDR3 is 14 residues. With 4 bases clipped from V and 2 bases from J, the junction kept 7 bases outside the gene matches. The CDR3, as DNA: TGCAGCGTTGGTGGCCGGCGGGGGCAAGAGACCCAGTACTTC. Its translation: CSVGGRRGQETQYF.

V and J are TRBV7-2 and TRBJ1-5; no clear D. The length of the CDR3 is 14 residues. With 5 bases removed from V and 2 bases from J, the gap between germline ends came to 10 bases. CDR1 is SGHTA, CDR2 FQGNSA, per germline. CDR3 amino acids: CASSPNLGNQPQHF. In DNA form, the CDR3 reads TGTGCCAGCAGCCCCAACTTAGGCAATCAGCCCCAGCATTTT.

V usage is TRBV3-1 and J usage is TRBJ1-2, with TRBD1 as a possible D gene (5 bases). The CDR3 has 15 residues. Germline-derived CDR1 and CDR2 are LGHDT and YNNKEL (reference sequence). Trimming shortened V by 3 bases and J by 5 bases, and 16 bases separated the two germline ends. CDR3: CASSQTLDGTYGYTF. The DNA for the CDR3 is TGTGCCAGCAGCCAGACCTTGGACGGGACTTATGGCTACACCTTC.

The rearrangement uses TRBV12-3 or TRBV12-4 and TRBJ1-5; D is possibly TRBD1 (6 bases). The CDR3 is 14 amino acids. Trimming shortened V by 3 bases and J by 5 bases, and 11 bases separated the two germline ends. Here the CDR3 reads CASSLARGHQPQHF. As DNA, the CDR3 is TGTGCCAGCAGTTTGGCCAGGGGACATCAGCCCCAGCATTTT.

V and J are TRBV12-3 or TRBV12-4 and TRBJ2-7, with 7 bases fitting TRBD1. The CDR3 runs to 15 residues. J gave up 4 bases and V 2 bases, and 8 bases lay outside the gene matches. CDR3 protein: CASSLWVTGKYEQYF. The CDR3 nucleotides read TGTGCCAGCAGTTTATGGGTGACAGGGAAGTACGAGCAGTACTTC.

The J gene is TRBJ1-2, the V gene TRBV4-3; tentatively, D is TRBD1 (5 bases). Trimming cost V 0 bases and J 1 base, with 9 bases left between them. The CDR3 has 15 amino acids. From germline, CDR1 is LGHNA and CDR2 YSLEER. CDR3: CASSQDPRDNYGYTF. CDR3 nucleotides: TGCGCCAGCAGCCAAGATCCCAGGGATAACTATGGCTACACCTTC.

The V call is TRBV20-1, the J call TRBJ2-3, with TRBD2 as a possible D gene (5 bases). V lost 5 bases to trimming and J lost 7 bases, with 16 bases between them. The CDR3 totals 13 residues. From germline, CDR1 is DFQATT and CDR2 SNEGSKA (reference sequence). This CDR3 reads CSAGLPLLYTQYF. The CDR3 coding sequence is TGCAGTGCTGGACTGCCTCTTCTGTATACGCAGTATTTT.

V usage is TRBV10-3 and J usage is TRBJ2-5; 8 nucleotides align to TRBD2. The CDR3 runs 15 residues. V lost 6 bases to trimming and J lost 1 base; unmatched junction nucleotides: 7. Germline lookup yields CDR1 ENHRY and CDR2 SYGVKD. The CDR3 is CAIREVAGPQETQYF. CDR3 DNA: TGTGCCATCAGAGAAGTAGCGGGGCCCCAAGAGACCCAGTACTTC.

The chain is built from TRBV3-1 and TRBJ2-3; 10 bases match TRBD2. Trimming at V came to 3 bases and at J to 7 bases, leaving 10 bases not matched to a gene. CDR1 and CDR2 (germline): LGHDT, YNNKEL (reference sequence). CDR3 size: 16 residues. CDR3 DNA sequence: TGTGCCAGCAGCCAGACTAGCGGGCCTACGTCGAATACGCAGTATTTT. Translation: CASSQTSGPTSNTQYF.